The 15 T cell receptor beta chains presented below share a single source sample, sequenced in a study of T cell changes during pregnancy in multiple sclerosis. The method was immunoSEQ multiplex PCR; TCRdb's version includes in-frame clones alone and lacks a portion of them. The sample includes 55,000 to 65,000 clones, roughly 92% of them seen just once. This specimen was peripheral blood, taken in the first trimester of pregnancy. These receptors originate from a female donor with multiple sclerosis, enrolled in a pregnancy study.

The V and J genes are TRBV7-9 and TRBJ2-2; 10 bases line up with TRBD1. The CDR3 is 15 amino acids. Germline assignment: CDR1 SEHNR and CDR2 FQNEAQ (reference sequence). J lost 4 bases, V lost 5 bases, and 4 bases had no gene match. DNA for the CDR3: TGTGCCAGCAGCCCCTGGACAGGGGGCACCGGGGAGCTGTTTTTT. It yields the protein CASSPWTGGTGELFF.

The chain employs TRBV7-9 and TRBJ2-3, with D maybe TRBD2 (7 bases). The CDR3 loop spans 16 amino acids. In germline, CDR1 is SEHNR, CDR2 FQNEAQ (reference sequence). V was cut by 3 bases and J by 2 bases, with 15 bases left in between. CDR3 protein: CASSFYRGGFTDTQYF. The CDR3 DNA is TGTGCCAGCAGCTTCTACCGCGGGGGCTTCACAGATACGCAGTATTTT.

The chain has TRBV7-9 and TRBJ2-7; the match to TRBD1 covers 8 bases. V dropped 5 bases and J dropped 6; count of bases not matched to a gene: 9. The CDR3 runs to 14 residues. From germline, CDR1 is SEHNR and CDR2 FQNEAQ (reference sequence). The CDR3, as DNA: TGTGCCAGCAGCGCACCCGGGACAGGTCGCGAGCAGTACTTC. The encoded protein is CASSAPGTGREQYF.

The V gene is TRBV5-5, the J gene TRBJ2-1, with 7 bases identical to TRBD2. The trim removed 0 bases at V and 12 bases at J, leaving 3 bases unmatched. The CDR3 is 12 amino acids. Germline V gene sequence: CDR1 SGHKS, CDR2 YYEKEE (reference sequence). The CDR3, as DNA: TGTGCCAGCAGCTTGGCGTGGGAGGGGCAGTTCTTC. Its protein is CASSLAWEGQFF.

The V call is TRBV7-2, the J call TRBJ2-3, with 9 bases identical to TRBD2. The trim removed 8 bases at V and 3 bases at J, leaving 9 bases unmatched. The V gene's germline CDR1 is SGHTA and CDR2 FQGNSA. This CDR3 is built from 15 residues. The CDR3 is CASGLRGGGTDTQYF. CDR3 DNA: TGTGCCAGCGGCCTGCGGGGGGGCGGGACAGATACGCAGTATTTT.

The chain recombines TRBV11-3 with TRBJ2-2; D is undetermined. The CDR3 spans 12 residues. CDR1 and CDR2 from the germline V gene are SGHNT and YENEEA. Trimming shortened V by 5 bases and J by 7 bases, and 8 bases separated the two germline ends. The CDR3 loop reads CASSPRVGELFF. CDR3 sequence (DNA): TGTGCCAGCAGCCCACGGGTCGGGGAGCTGTTTTTT.

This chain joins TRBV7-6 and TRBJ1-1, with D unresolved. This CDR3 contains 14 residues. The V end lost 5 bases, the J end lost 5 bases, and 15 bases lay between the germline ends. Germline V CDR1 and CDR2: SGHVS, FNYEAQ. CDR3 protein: CASSLDQSGTEAFF. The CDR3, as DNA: TGTGCCAGCAGCCTCGACCAGTCCGGGACTGAAGCTTTCTTT. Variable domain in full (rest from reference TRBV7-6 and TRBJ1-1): GAGVSQSPRYKVTKRGQDVALRCDPISGHVSLYWYRQALGQGPEFLTYFNYEAQQDKSGLPNDRFSAERPEGSISTLTIQRTEQRDSAMYRCASSLDQSGTEAFFGQGTRLTVV.

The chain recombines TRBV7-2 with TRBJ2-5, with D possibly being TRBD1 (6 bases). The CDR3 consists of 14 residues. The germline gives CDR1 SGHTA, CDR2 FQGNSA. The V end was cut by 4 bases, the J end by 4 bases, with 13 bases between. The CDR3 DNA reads TGTGCCAGCAGCTCGGAAGGGGGTGGAGAGACCCAGTACTTC. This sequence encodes CASSSEGGGETQYF.

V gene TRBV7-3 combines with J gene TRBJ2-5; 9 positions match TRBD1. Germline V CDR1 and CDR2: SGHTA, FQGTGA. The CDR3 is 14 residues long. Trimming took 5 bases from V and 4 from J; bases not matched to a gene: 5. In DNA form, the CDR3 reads TGTGCCAGCAGCCCAGGACAGGGGCCAGAGACCCAGTACTTC. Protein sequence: CASSPGQGPETQYF. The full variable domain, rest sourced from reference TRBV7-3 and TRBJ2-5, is GAGVSQTPSNKVTEKGKYVELRCDPISGHTALYWYRQSLGQGPEFLIYFQGTGAADDSGLPNDRFFAVRPEGSVSTLKIQRTERGDSAVYLCASSPGQGPETQYFGPGTRLLVL.

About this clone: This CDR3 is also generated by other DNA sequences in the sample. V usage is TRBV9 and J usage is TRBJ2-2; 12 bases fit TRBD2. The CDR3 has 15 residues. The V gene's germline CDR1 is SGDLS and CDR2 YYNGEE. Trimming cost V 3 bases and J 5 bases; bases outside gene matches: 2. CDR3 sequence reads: CASSAGLAGTGELFF. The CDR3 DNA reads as TGTGCCAGCAGCGCGGGACTAGCGGGTACCGGGGAGCTGTTTTTT.

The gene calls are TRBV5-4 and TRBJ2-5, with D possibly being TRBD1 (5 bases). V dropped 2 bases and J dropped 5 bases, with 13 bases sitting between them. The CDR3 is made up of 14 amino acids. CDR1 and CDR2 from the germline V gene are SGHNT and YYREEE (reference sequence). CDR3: CASSFKGLGETQYF. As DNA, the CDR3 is TGTGCCAGCAGCTTCAAGGGGTTAGGGGAGACCCAGTACTTC.

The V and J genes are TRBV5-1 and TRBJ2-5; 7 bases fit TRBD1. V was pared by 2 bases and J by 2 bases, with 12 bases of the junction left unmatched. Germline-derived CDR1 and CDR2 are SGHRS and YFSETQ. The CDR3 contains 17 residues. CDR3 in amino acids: CASSFSKGGIKQETQYF. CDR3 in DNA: TGCGCCAGCAGCTTTTCCAAAGGGGGCATTAAACAAGAGACCCAGTACTTC.

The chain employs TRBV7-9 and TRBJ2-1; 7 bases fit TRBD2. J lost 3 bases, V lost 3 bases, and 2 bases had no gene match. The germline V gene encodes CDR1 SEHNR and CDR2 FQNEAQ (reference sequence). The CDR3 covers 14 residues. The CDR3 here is CASSFGGNYNEQFF. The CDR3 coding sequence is TGTGCCAGCAGCTTCGGGGGGAACTACAATGAGCAGTTCTTC. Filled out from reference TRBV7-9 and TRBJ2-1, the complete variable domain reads DTGVSQNPRHKITKRGQNVTFRCDPISEHNRLYWYRQTLGQGPEFLTYFQNEAQLEKSRLLSDRFSAERPKGSFSTLEIQRTEQGDSAMYLCASSFGGNYNEQFFGPGTRLTVL.

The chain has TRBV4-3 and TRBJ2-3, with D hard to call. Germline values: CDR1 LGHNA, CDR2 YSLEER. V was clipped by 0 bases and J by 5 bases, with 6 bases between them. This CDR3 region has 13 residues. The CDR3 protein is CASSQDSGDTQYF. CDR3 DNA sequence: TGCGCCAGCAGCCAAGACTCAGGAGATACGCAGTATTTT.

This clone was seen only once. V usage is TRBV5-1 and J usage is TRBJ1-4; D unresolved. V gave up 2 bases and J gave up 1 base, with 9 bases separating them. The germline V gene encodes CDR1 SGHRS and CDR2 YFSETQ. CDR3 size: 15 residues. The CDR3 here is CASSFLALTNEKLFF. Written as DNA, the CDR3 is TGCGCCAGCAGCTTTCTAGCCTTAACTAATGAAAAACTGTTTTTT.